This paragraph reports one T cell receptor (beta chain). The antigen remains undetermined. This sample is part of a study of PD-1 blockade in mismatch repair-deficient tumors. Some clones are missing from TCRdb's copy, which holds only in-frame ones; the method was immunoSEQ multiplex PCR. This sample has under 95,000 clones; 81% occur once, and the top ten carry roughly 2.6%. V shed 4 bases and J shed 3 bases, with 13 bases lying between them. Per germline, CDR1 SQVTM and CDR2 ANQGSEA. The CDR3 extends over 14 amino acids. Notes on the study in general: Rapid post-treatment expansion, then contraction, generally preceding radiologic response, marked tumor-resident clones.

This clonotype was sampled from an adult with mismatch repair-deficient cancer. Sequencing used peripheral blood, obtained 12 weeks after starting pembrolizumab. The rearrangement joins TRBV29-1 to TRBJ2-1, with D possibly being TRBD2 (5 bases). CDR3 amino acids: CSVASGNYYNEQFF. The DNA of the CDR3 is TGCAGCGTTGCTTCCGGGAATTACTACAATGAGCAGTTCTTC.